Reported below is one T cell receptor beta chain. Trimming took 6 bases from V and 3 from J, leaving 9 bases between them. The CDR3 extends over 12 amino acids. CDR1 and CDR2 from the germline V gene are MDHEN and SYDVKM. This entry comes from a study of blood T cell repertoires in COVID-19. Turning to the study itself: COVID-19 samples collected from the United States, Italy and Spain covered acute and convalescent phases. Nucleic acid was either cDNA or gDNA, and it came from T cells, B-cell-depleted T cells, or PBMCs.

Authors' processing steps: Amplification with reference gene primers provided the estimates of nucleated cell counts. The data were produced by immunoSEQ multiplex PCR, yet TCRdb's version contains in-frame clones alone and is incomplete. V, J and clone size were drawn from that table, and D and trimming were deduced from the DNA. The sample lists around 130,000 clones, about 82% seen once, with around 2.9% in the top ten. The sequencing input was peripheral blood. This chain links TRBV28 with TRBJ2-7, with no clear D. This clonotype was obtained from a man aged 50 or older with acute or convalescent COVID-19. CDR3 loop: CASSLVNYEQYF. CDR3 nucleotides: TGTGCCAGCAGCCTAGTGAACTACGAGCAGTACTTC.